Each of the 5 T cell receptor beta chains below was sequenced from the same sample in a study of regulatory T cells in long-lasting Graves disease. Both iRepertoire HTBI primers and Arm-PCR of CDR3 regions were used to build the TCR beta libraries. TCRdb reprocessed the multiplex PCR reads via MiXCR and lists one record per CDR3 protein. The sample carries around 500,000 distinct CDR3 sequences, roughly 14% recorded once. Specified time point: newly diagnosed GD, antithyroid drugs for less than 3 months. PBMC-derived RNA was used for the TCR library. These data also featured in a second study, about T cells in Graves' hyperthyroidism and ophthalmopathy.

Here the sequenced sample was peripheral blood mononuclear cells (PBMCs), taken at new diagnosis, from a patient treated with antithyroid drugs. These receptors originate from a man aged 25-40 years with Graves disease.

This clonotype was picked up many times. This chain links TRBV29-1 with TRBJ2-7, with D tentatively TRBD1 (7 bases). The CDR3 consists of 12 residues. Trimming cost V 6 bases and J 3 bases, with 12 bases left between them. CDR1 SQVTM and CDR2 ANQGSEA come from the germline V gene. CDR3 loop: CSVTGTYYEQYF. CDR3 bases: TGCAGCGTGACAGGGACTTACTACGAGCAGTACTTC.

This clonotype was counted ten times or more. The rearrangement links TRBV20-1 to TRBJ2-5; D not certain. The CDR3 is made up of 13 amino acids. V lost 5 bases, J lost 5 bases, and 15 bases lay in between. In germline, CDR1 is DFQATT, CDR2 SNEGSKA (reference sequence). The chain's CDR3 is CSAGLLDAETQYF. CDR3 sequence (DNA): TGCAGTGCTGGTCTCCTAGACGCCGAGACCCAGTACTTC.

This clonotype was recorded at least ten times. The rearrangement uses TRBV2 and TRBJ1-2; 8 bases agree with TRBD1. This CDR3 contains 12 residues. Trimming removed 8 bases from V and 3 bases from J; junction bases left unmatched: 2. The germline V gene has CDR1 SNHLY and CDR2 FYNNEI. The CDR3 is CASSDRDYGYTF. The CDR3 DNA reads as TGTGCCAGCTCGGACAGGGACTATGGCTACACCTTC.

This clonotype was counted only a few times. The V gene is TRBV27, the J gene TRBJ2-7; D is unclear. Germline V gene sequence: CDR1 MNHEY, CDR2 SMNVEV (reference sequence). V lost 5 bases, J lost 0 bases, and 8 bases lay in between. The CDR3 is made up of 13 amino acids. The CDR3 nucleotides are TGTGCCAGCAGTGGGATGGGCTCCTACGAGCAGTACTTC. This gives the protein CASSGMGSYEQYF.

This clonotype was recorded many times. The rearrangement links TRBV24-1 to TRBJ2-1, with 10 bases that match TRBD2. J was trimmed by 7 bases and V by 0 bases; bases with no gene match: 11. The CDR3 loop spans 18 amino acids. Germline V CDR1 and CDR2: KGHDR, SFDVKD. This chain's CDR3 is CATSDLRGSGRHLNEQFF. CDR3 DNA sequence: TGTGCCACCAGTGATTTGAGGGGTAGCGGGAGGCACCTGAATGAGCAGTTCTTC.